The next 27 T cell receptor beta chains were all read from a single sample in a study of T cell repertoires in cytomegalovirus infection. Their specific antigens are unknown. TCRdb redid the calling of the reads with MiXCR, one entry per CDR3 protein. The sample carries 830,000 or so distinct CDR3 sequences, about 31% recorded once. The sample consisted of cultured CD8+ T cells from PBMCs, taken from culture after CMV antigen stimulation. These receptors all stem from a human donor in good health (CMV status not recorded). Some clones in this sample may be carry-over from other donors' samples.

This clonotype has only a few counts. The rearrangement links TRBV5-1 to TRBJ2-2; 9 positions agree with TRBD1. The CDR3 contains 15 residues. In germline, CDR1 is SGHRS, CDR2 YFSETQ. V was pared by 4 bases and J by 5 bases, with 6 bases of the junction left unmatched. The CDR3 protein is CASSPGTGKTGELFF. For the CDR3, the DNA is TGCGCCAGCAGCCCCGGGACAGGGAAAACCGGGGAGCTGTTTTTT.

Of note for this clonotype: A clone one base away is much larger, so this may be a read error. The chain links TRBV7-2 to TRBJ2-1, with TRBD1 matching 12 bases. The length of the CDR3 is 19 residues. Germline CDR1 and CDR2: SGHTA and FQGNSA. CDR3 sequence (DNA): TGTGCCAGCAGCTCACCCACCGGGACAGGGGGCTTATCCTGCAATGAGCAGTTCTTC. Translating gives CASSSPTGTGGLSCNEQFF.

This clonotype was detected a few times. The rearrangement uses TRBV29-1 and TRBJ1-1, with a weak D call TRBD1 (6 bases). The CDR3 is 13 residues long. V was clipped by 3 bases and J by 3 bases, with 11 bases between them. Germline CDR1 SQVTM, CDR2 ANQGSEA. The CDR3 here is CSVEPGDYTEAFF. The CDR3 nucleotides read TGCAGCGTTGAGCCAGGGGACTACACTGAAGCTTTCTTT.

This clonotype came up a few times. This chain uses TRBV7-4 with TRBJ1-1; TRBD1 matches 11 bases. The length of the CDR3 is 17 residues. The germline gives CDR1 SGHVT, CDR2 SQSDAQ. V lost 6 bases and J lost 4; bases outside the gene matches: 13. CDR3 bases: TGTGCCAGCAGTTCCGACCGGGACAGGGGGTATGGCACTGAAGCTTTCTTT. Encoded protein: CASSSDRDRGYGTEAFF.

The V and J genes are TRBV10-3 and TRBJ2-2, with 9 bases identical to TRBD1. CDR1 is ENHRY, CDR2 SYGVKD, per germline. This CDR3 region has 20 residues. The junction had 16 bases not matched to a gene; V was cut back by 4 bases and J by 1 base. CDR3 DNA: TGTGCCATCAGTGGAACGGGGACAGGGTCTAGATACTTGAACACCGGGGAGCTGTTTTTT. This gives the protein CAISGTGTGSRYLNTGELFF.

Concerning this clonotype: This may come from a read error, since a much larger clone is one base off. The chain combines TRBV4-1 with TRBJ2-7; tentative D call: TRBD1 (6 bases). Germline loops: CDR1 MGHRA, CDR2 YSYEKL. This CDR3 has 16 amino acids. Trimming cost V 0 bases and J 2 bases, with 14 bases left between them. The CDR3 protein is CASSQEHRDSTYEQYF. DNA for the CDR3: TGCGCCAGCAGCCAAGAACACAGGGATTCCACCTACGAGCAGTACTTC.

This clonotype was seen repeatedly, ten times or more. V is TRBV12-3 or TRBV12-4 and J is TRBJ2-3, with 7 bases aligning to TRBD2. The CDR3 contains 14 residues. V lost 7 bases, J lost 1 base, and 5 bases stayed unmatched. CDR3 in DNA: TGTGCCAGCAAGTTGGCGGGGGGCACAGATACGCAGTATTTT. Amino acid sequence: CASKLAGGTDTQYF.

The chain is built from TRBV25-1 and TRBJ2-7; 10 positions agree with TRBD1. This CDR3 comprises 15 residues. Germline values: CDR1 MGHDK, CDR2 SYGVNS. The junction had 7 bases not matched to a gene; V was cut back by 3 bases and J by 5 bases. CDR3 residues: CASSDIPGTGDEQYF. The DNA for the CDR3 is TGTGCCAGCAGTGACATACCCGGGACAGGGGACGAGCAGTACTTC.

This clonotype appeared a single time. V gene TRBV5-6 combines with J gene TRBJ1-1; possible D gene TRBD1, 6 bases. V shed 5 bases and J shed 0 bases, with 17 bases lying between them. Germline V gives CDR1 SGHDT, CDR2 YYEEEE. This CDR3 is 16 amino acids long. In DNA, the CDR3 is TGTGCCAGCAGTACGGGGTTTCAGGGGATGAACACTGAAGCTTTCTTT. It specifies CASSTGFQGMNTEAFF.

This clonotype has only a few counts. The J gene is TRBJ1-1, the V gene TRBV4-2, with D tentatively TRBD1 (5 bases). The length of the CDR3 is 17 residues. V was shortened by 2 bases and J by 2 bases, with 18 bases between the two germline ends. Per germline, CDR1 LGHNA and CDR2 YNFKEQ. As DNA, the CDR3 is TGTGCCAGCAGCCAAAATTCTCTAACCAGGGCCAACACTGAAGCTTTCTTT. Protein product: CASSQNSLTRANTEAFF.

This clonotype was detected a few times. The chain employs TRBV18 and TRBJ2-7, with 7 bases identical to TRBD1. Germline V gene data show CDR1 as KGHSH and CDR2 as LQKENI. V shed 6 bases and J 7 bases; nucleotides not matched to a gene: 3. The CDR3 totals 11 residues. The CDR3 sequence: CASSQDREQYV. CDR3 nucleotide sequence: TGTGCCAGCTCCCAGGACAGGGAGCAGTACGTC.

V and J are TRBV12-3 or TRBV12-4 and TRBJ2-3; possibly TRBD2 for D (7 bases). The CDR3 is 16 amino acids. Trimming took off 8 bases at V and 4 bases at J, with 22 bases between the two ends. The CDR3 spells CASSEPGGPGPDTQYF. CDR3 in DNA: TGTGCCAGCTCTGAACCGGGGGGCCCCGGCCCAGATACGCAGTATTTT.

This clonotype was seen a few times. The gene calls are TRBV25-1 and TRBJ2-1, with 11 bases that match TRBD1. The CDR3 extends over 14 amino acids. V lost 6 bases and J lost 5; bases outside the gene matches: 3. Germline V gene sequence: CDR1 MGHDK, CDR2 SYGVNS. This chain's CDR3 is CASSRTGGHNEQFF. In DNA, the CDR3 is TGTGCCAGCAGCAGGACAGGGGGCCACAATGAGCAGTTCTTC.

The CDR3 nucleotides are TGTGCCAGCAGCTTCCCTAGCGGGGGGGCGGAGCAGTACGTC. This encodes CASSFPSGGAEQYV. The rearrangement links TRBV7-9 to TRBJ2-7, with 12 bases identical to TRBD2. The CDR3 sequence is 14 residues long. V trimming: 3 bases; J trimming: 7 bases; junction bases outside the gene matches: 4. The germline V gene has CDR1 SEHNR and CDR2 FQNEAQ (reference sequence).

CDR3 sequence reads: CATLGGETQYF. The CDR3 DNA reads as TGTGCCACCCTAGGCGGGGAGACCCAGTACTTC. This rearrangement joins TRBV6-5 to TRBJ2-5; the D gene is possibly TRBD2 (5 bases). In germline, CDR1 is MNHEY, CDR2 SVGAGI. The germline V and J ends were trimmed by 10 bases and 5 bases, with 11 bases remaining between them. The CDR3 is 11 amino acids.

This sequence joins TRBV5-8 and TRBJ2-7; TRBD1 agrees at 9 bases. V was pared by 2 bases and J by 2 bases, with 14 bases of the junction left unmatched. This CDR3 region has 18 residues. Per the germline V gene, CDR1 is SGHTS and CDR2 is YDEGEE. The DNA of the CDR3 is TGTGCCAGCAGCTTTAGGGAATTATCCGGGACAGGGACCTACGAGCAGTACGTC. Residues: CASSFRELSGTGTYEQYV.

The V gene is TRBV24-1, the J gene TRBJ2-5; the D call may be TRBD1 or TRBD2 (6 bases each). The ends were cut back, 4 bases at V and 1 base at J, with 12 bases in the middle. Looked up from germline, CDR1 is KGHDR and CDR2 is SFDVKD. This CDR3 is built from 15 residues. The CDR3 protein is CATSDRGQPQETQYF. CDR3 DNA sequence: TGTGCCACCAGTGACCGGGGGCAACCCCAAGAGACCCAGTACTTC.

This clonotype was observed at least ten times. The V and J genes are TRBV5-5 and TRBJ2-1, with D possibly TRBD2 on 6 matching bases. V was shortened by 4 bases and J by 6 bases, with 17 bases between the two germline ends. The V gene's germline CDR1 is SGHKS and CDR2 YYEKEE (reference sequence). The length of the CDR3 is 15 residues. Here the CDR3 reads CASSRGTAEFNEQFF. The CDR3 DNA follows: TGTGCCAGCAGCCGCGGGACCGCAGAGTTCAATGAGCAGTTCTTC.

This clonotype was counted at least ten times. The chain combines TRBV7-2 with TRBJ2-5; 10 bases are a match to TRBD1. The CDR3 consists of 15 residues. CDR1 is SGHTA and CDR2 is FQGNSA in the germline V gene. V lost 3 bases and J lost 7; bases outside the gene matches: 8. This CDR3 reads CASSFTGTGDRTQYF. DNA for the CDR3: TGTGCCAGCAGCTTTACCGGGACAGGGGATCGGACCCAGTACTTC.

The V call is TRBV5-1, the J call TRBJ2-1, with 8 nucleotides matching TRBD1. V trimming: 4 bases; J trimming: 4 bases; junction bases outside the gene matches: 7. The germline V gene has CDR1 SGHRS and CDR2 YFSETQ. This CDR3 comprises 15 residues. CDR3 nucleotide sequence: TGCGCCAGCAGCCCCCCGGGACAGGTATACAATGAGCAGTTCTTC. Translation gives CASSPPGQVYNEQFF.

This rearrangement joins TRBV7-8 to TRBJ1-1; D not resolved. Deletions cut 2 bases from V and 4 bases from J, with 8 bases between. The CDR3 has 13 amino acids. Germline CDR1 and CDR2: SGHVS and FQNEAQ. The CDR3 DNA reads as TGTGCCAGCAGCTTAATGTTGGCCACTGAAGCTTTCTTT. This translates into CASSLMLATEAFF.

The rearrangement links TRBV6-2 or TRBV6-3 to TRBJ2-7; 9 bases are shared with TRBD1. This CDR3 contains 16 residues. Germline V CDR1 and CDR2: MNHEY, SVGEGT. V lost 6 bases and J lost 4; bases outside the gene matches: 13. The CDR3 DNA sequence: TGTGCCAGCAGCCCTACCGGGACAGGGATTAATTACGAGCAGTACGTC. Protein sequence: CASSPTGTGINYEQYV.

This chain connects TRBV6-2 or TRBV6-3 to TRBJ2-2; D is uncertain. Between the trimmed V and J ends, which lost 7 bases and 7 bases, there was a span of 10 bases. The CDR3 extends over 12 amino acids. Germline V gene data show CDR1 as MNHEY and CDR2 as SVGEGT. This chain's CDR3 is CASTPTGGELFF. As DNA, the CDR3 is TGTGCCAGCACTCCGACCGGCGGGGAGCTGTTTTTT.

V is TRBV20-1 and J is TRBJ1-2; D may be TRBD1 (5 bases). This CDR3 comprises 12 residues. V was clipped by 5 bases and J by 4 bases, with 11 bases between them. From germline, CDR1 is DFQATT and CDR2 SNEGSKA (reference sequence). The CDR3 loop reads CSAPSGTYGYTF. The CDR3 nucleotides are TGCAGTGCTCCTTCGGGGACCTATGGCTACACCTTC.

This clonotype was detected a few times. This chain uses TRBV2 with TRBJ2-3; D gene ambiguous. There are 14 residues in the CDR3. CDR1 is SNHLY, CDR2 FYNNEI, per germline. Trimming removed 7 bases from V and 0 bases from J, with 11 bases in between. The CDR3 DNA reads TGTGCCAGCAAAGGTGAATCTAGCACAGATACGCAGTATTTT. It yields the protein CASKGESSTDTQYF.

The chain couples TRBV28 to TRBJ2-5, with D perhaps TRBD2 (5 bases). The germline V gene has CDR1 MDHEN and CDR2 SYDVKM. The V gene lost 1 base and the J gene lost 2 bases, with 17 bases spanning the gap. This CDR3 has 17 residues. CDR3 bases: TGTGCCAGCAGTTTATACATTGGGGAGTCCTATCAAGAGACCCAGTACTTC. Encoded protein: CASSLYIGESYQETQYF.

The chain uses TRBV4-3 and TRBJ2-1, with 15 bases that match TRBD2. After removal of 1 base from V and 3 bases from J, the junction contained 4 bases not matched to a gene. Germline-derived CDR1 and CDR2 are LGHNA and YSLEER. This CDR3 comprises 18 residues. CDR3 coding DNA: TGCGCCAGCAGCCAAGCAGGACTAGCGGGGGGGGGCTACAATGAGCAGTTCTTC. Its translation: CASSQAGLAGGGYNEQFF.